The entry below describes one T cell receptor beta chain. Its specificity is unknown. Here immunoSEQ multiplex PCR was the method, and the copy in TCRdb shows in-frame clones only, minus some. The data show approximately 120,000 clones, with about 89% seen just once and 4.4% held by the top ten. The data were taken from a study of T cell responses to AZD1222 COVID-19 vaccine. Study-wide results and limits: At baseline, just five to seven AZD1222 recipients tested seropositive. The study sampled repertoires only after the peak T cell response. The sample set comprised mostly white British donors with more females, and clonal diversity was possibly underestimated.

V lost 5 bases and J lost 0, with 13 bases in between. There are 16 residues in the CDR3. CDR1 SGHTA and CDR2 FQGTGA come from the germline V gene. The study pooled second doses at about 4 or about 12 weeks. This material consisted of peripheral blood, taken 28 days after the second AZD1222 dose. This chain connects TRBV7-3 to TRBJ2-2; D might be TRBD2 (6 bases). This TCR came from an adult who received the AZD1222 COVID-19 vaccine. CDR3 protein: CASSQNSGANTGELFF. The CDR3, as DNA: TGTGCCAGCAGCCAAAATAGCGGAGCGAACACCGGGGAGCTGTTTTTT.